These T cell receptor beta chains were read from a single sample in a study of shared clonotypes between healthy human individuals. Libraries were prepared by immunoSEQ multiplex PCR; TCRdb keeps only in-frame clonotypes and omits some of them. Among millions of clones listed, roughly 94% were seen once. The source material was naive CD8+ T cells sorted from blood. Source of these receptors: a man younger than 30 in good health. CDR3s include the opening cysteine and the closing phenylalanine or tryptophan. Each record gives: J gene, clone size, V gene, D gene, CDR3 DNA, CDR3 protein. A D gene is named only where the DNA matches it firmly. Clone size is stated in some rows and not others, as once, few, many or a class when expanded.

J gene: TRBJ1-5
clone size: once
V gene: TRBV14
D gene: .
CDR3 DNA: TGTGCCAGCAGCCAAAGGGTGATCAGCAATCAGCCCCAGCATTTT
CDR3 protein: CASSQRVISNQPQHF

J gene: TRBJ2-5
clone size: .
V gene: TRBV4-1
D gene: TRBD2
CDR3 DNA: TGCGCCAGCAGCCCTTTGGCGGGAGAAGTCCAAGAGACCCAGTACTTC
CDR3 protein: CASSPLAGEVQETQYF

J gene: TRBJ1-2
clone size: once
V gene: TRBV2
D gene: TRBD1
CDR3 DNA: TGTGCCACCGGGACAGTATATGGCTACACCTTC
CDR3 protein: CATGTVYGYTF

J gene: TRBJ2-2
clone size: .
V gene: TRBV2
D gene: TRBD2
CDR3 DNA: TGTGCCAGCAGCCAGGGGGGACTAGCGGCGGAAGGTGGGGAGCTGTTTTTT
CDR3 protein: CASSQGGLAAEGGELFF

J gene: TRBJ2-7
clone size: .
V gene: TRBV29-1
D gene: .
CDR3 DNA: TGCAGCGTTGAAGATGATGACTCCTACGAGCAGTACTTC
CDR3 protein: CSVEDDDSYEQYF

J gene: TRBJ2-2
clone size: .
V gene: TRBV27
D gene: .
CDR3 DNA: TGTGCCAGCAGTTTTGGGCAGGGGAGCACCGGGGAGCTGTTTTTT
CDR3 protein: CASSFGQGSTGELFF

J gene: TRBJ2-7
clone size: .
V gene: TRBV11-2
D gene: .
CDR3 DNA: TGTGCCAGCAGCCTTTACTGGGGATACGAGCAGTACTTC
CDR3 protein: CASSLYWGYEQYF

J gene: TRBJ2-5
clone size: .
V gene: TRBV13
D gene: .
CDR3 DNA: TGTGCCAGCAGCTTTACAGAGCCGGAGACCCAGTACTTC
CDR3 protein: CASSFTEPETQYF

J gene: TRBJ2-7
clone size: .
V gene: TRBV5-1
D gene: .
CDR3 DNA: TGCGCCAGCAGCTTACCGGGTGTCACCTACGAGCAGTACTTC
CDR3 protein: CASSLPGVTYEQYF

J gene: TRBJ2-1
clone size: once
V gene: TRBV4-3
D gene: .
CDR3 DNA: TGCGCCAGCAGCCAAGAATCGTCCCCTGACTACAATGAGCAGTTCTTC
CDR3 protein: CASSQESSPDYNEQFF

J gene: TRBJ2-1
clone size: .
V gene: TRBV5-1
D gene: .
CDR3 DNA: TGCGCCAGCAGCGTAAGCGGGCCCTACAATGAGCAGTTCTTC
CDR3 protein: CASSVSGPYNEQFF